These 9 T cell receptor beta chains came from one sample sequenced in a study of control samples from healthy donors and cancer patients. Generated by immunoSEQ multiplex PCR, the TCRdb table keeps only in-frame clones and is missing some. The sample holds more than 100,000 clones, 91% seen once. Material: blood. Every receptor here comes from a man aged 18 to 30 in good health.

The chain is built from TRBV5-1 and TRBJ1-1; TRBD1 aligns across 10 bases. V trimming: 0 bases; J trimming: 10 bases; junction bases outside the gene matches: 6. CDR1 is SGHRS, CDR2 YFSETQ, per germline. The CDR3 is 14 amino acids. The CDR3 reads CASSLVDRGSPAFF. CDR3 nucleotide sequence: TGCGCCAGCAGCTTGGTGGACAGGGGGTCCCCAGCTTTCTTT.

This clone was detected once. The chain couples TRBV30 to TRBJ1-4; weak D call: TRBD1 (6 bases). Germline CDR1 reads GTSNPN; CDR2 reads SVGIG (reference sequence). CDR3 length: 15 residues. V dropped 2 bases and J dropped 8 bases, with 18 bases sitting between them. The CDR3 DNA is TGTGCCTGGAGTCTCTTCCCAGGGGTTCGGGAAAAACTGTTTTTT. It encodes CAWSLFPGVREKLFF.

This chain uses TRBV6-6 with TRBJ2-7; 7 bases line up with TRBD1. Losses at the gene ends were 0 bases for V and 6 bases for J; bases not matched to a gene: 8. The germline CDR1 and CDR2 sequences are MNHNY and SVGAGI (reference sequence). This CDR3 contains 15 residues. CDR3 bases: TGTGCCAGCAGTTACTCGCCGGGACAGCTGAGCGAGCAGTACTTC. Residues: CASSYSPGQLSEQYF.

This sequence joins TRBV5-6 and TRBJ1-2; 7 bases line up with TRBD1. J was trimmed by 1 base and V by 4 bases; bases with no gene match: 4. From germline, CDR1 is SGHDT and CDR2 YYEEEE. This CDR3 is 14 amino acids long. This chain's CDR3 is CASSLGQLNYGYTF. DNA for the CDR3: TGTGCCAGCAGCCTGGGACAGCTTAACTATGGCTACACCTTC. The full variable domain, rest sourced from reference TRBV5-6 and TRBJ1-2, is DAGVTQSPTHLIKTRGQQVTLRCSPKSGHDTVSWYQQALGQGPQFIFQYYEEEERQRGNFPDRFSGHQFPNYSSELNVNALLLGDSALYLCASSLGQLNYGYTFGSGTRLTVV.

The chain carries TRBV6-4 and TRBJ2-1, with D maybe TRBD2 (6 bases). The CDR3 totals 14 residues. Germline V gene sequence: CDR1 MRHNA, CDR2 SNTAGT. Between the trimmed V and J ends, which lost 2 bases and 6 bases, there was a span of 11 bases. CDR3 residues: CASSDAAEGNEQFF. CDR3 coding DNA: TGTGCCAGCAGTGACGCAGCGGAGGGCAATGAGCAGTTCTTC.

This clone was observed a single time. The CDR3 reads CSASDVTGTSGGDSYEQYF. The CDR3 nucleotides are TGCAGTGCTAGTGATGTCACCGGGACTAGCGGGGGGGATTCCTACGAGCAGTACTTC. J is TRBJ2-7 and V is TRBV20-1, with 16 bases lining up with TRBD2. Germline CDR1 reads DFQATT; CDR2 reads SNEGSKA (reference sequence). CDR3 length equals 19 residues. The J segment lost 1 base and the V segment lost 3 bases, leaving 12 bases of the junction unmatched.

The chain recombines TRBV20-1 with TRBJ2-5, with no clear D. Germline V gene lookup returns CDR1 DFQATT and CDR2 SNEGSKA (reference sequence). Trimming stripped 1 base from V and 5 bases from J, with 5 bases between. The CDR3 is 11 residues long. In DNA, the CDR3 is TGCAGTGCTAGAGCTAGTGAGACCCAGTACTTC. It yields the protein CSARASETQYF.

The rearrangement links TRBV14 to TRBJ1-1; no clear D. CDR1 and CDR2 from the germline V gene are SGHDN and FVKESK. The CDR3 is 16 residues long. Between the trimmed V and J ends, which lost 0 bases and 1 base, there was a span of 12 bases. The CDR3 loop reads CASSQDFWAPNTEAFF. CDR3 coding DNA: TGTGCCAGCAGCCAAGATTTTTGGGCCCCGAACACTGAAGCTTTCTTT.

The chain is built from TRBV6-6 and TRBJ1-1; D is undetermined. Trimming took off 0 bases at V and 5 bases at J, with 13 bases between the two ends. This CDR3 region has 15 residues. Per the germline V gene, CDR1 is MNHNY and CDR2 is SVGAGI (reference sequence). The CDR3 loop reads CASSYSADSGTEAFF. The DNA of the CDR3 is TGTGCCAGCAGTTACTCAGCGGACTCGGGGACTGAAGCTTTCTTT.